This section outlines one T cell receptor (beta chain) sequence together with its context. Between the trimmed V and J ends, which lost 2 bases and 5 bases, there was a span of 10 bases. The CDR3 is 13 amino acids. Germline V gene data show CDR1 as SGHTS and CDR2 as YDEGEE. The sample comes from a study of cytomegalovirus exposure and HLA in healthy donors. Vbeta (60) and Jbeta (13) primers were used in the PCR. The assay was immunoSEQ multiplex PCR, and TCRdb's table has in-frame clones only and misses some. The data contain 96,000 or so clones, roughly 74% of them singletons. The sequenced sample was PBMCs. This clonotype was obtained from a female donor in good health and CMV-seropositive. V and J are TRBV5-8 and TRBJ2-5; possible D gene TRBD2, 5 bases. The CDR3, as DNA: TGTGCCAGCAGCTTAGGCAGAGGGGAGACCCAGTACTTC. Translation gives CASSLGRGETQYF.